Reported below is one TCR beta chain. Antigen unknown. This sample is part of a study of T cell responses to AZD1222 COVID-19 vaccine. Study overall: Analysis merged second doses at about 4 or about 12 weeks.

Study findings and constraints: Baseline testing showed seropositivity in only a handful of AZD1222 recipients. Donor demographics were predominantly white British with a female majority; clonal diversity may be underestimated.

The data were produced by immunoSEQ multiplex PCR, yet TCRdb's version contains in-frame clones alone and is incomplete. The sample lists 110,000 to 150,000 clones; just over 85% were seen once. The source material was peripheral blood, sampled on day 0 of AZD1222 vaccination. This clonotype was obtained from an adult in good health.

The CDR3 here is CASSDPGGRRHEQYF. The CDR3 DNA is TGTGCCAGCAGTGACCCCGGGGGGCGAAGGCACGAGCAGTACTTC. J is TRBJ2-7 and V is TRBV6-2 or TRBV6-3, with D perhaps matching TRBD2 (7 bases). CDR3 size: 15 residues. Germline values: CDR1 MNHEY, CDR2 SVGEGT. V was clipped by 5 bases and J by 5 bases, with 19 bases between them.